A single sample is the source of the 20 T cell receptor beta chains below, sequenced in a study of blood T cell repertoires in COVID-19. TCRdb keeps only in-frame clones here, not all; method: immunoSEQ multiplex PCR. The sample records about 310,000 clones, approximately 90% being singletons. The sample consisted of PBMCs or T cells enriched from blood (not recorded which). The receptors come from a woman in her thirties or forties who had recovered from COVID-19.

This chain joins TRBV27 and TRBJ1-2, with 9 bases fitting TRBD1. This CDR3 contains 17 residues. CDR1 is MNHEY, CDR2 SMNVEV, per germline (reference sequence). V was clipped by 2 bases and J by 4 bases; unmatched bases: 11. The CDR3 DNA is TGTGCCAGCAGTTTACTGACAGGGGGGCTGCGTGGCTATGGCTACACCTTC. Amino acid sequence: CASSLLTGGLRGYGYTF.

The chain has TRBV5-1 and TRBJ1-1; a possible D gene is TRBD1 (6 bases). V dropped 2 bases and J dropped 1 base, with 18 bases sitting between them. Germline loops: CDR1 SGHRS, CDR2 YFSETQ. This CDR3 is built from 17 residues. CDR3 in DNA: TGCGCCAGCAGCTTCTCGACAGGAGGATCGGCGAACACTGAAGCTTTCTTT. As protein: CASSFSTGGSANTEAFF.

V gene TRBV28 combines with J gene TRBJ1-6, with TRBD1 matching 7 bases. Germline V gene lookup returns CDR1 MDHEN and CDR2 SYDVKM. J gave up 7 bases and V 2 bases, and 11 bases lay outside the gene matches. The CDR3 has 17 amino acids. The CDR3 DNA follows: TGTGCCAGCAGTTTACCCTCCAGACAGGGCGGGAATTCACCCCTCCACTTT. This sequence encodes CASSLPSRQGGNSPLHF.

This chain uses TRBV5-4 with TRBJ2-5; a possible D gene is TRBD2 (7 bases). The V gene's germline CDR1 is SGHNT and CDR2 YYREEE (reference sequence). V was clipped by 5 bases and J by 5 bases, with 19 bases between them. The CDR3 covers 15 residues. The CDR3 DNA sequence: TGTGCCAGCAGGCCCTTAGGGGGGGCCATCGAGACCCAGTACTTC. Translating gives CASRPLGGAIETQYF.

V usage is TRBV7-2 and J usage is TRBJ2-7; unclear D gene. This CDR3 has 15 residues. The ends were cut back, 2 bases at V and 0 bases at J, with 11 bases in the middle. The germline CDR1 and CDR2 sequences are SGHTA and FQGNSA. As DNA, the CDR3 is TGTGCCAGCAGCTTACGCGGCGAGTTCTCCTACGAGCAGTACTTC. It encodes CASSLRGEFSYEQYF.

The V and J genes are TRBV6-5 and TRBJ1-2; a weak D match, TRBD1 (6 bases). Germline V gives CDR1 MNHEY, CDR2 SVGAGI. Deletions cut 5 bases from V and 2 bases from J, with 15 bases between. This CDR3 spans 15 amino acids. The CDR3 DNA reads TGTGCCAGCAGTCGCGCGACAGGCGGGAACTATGGCTACACCTTC. Translation gives CASSRATGGNYGYTF.

The chain recombines TRBV3-1 (or the pseudogene TRBV3-2) with TRBJ1-5; TRBD1 is a possible D gene (6 bases). V was pared by 4 bases and J by 6 bases, with 13 bases between. Germline lookup yields CDR1 LGHDT and CDR2 YNNKEL (reference sequence). The CDR3 consists of 14 residues. The CDR3 region is CASSLSGGSQPQHF. The CDR3 nucleotides read TGTGCCAGCAGCCTCTCTGGGGGCAGTCAGCCCCAGCATTTT.

The chain links TRBV27 to TRBJ2-7, with 7 positions matching TRBD2. Germline trimming cut 4 bases from V and 4 bases from J; bases unmatched to any gene: 7. Germline V gene sequence: CDR1 MNHEY, CDR2 SMNVEV (reference sequence). The CDR3 extends over 14 amino acids. The CDR3 reads CASSSRDYIYEQYF. CDR3 nucleotides: TGTGCCAGCAGTTCCCGGGACTACATTTACGAGCAGTACTTC.

The genes are TRBV11-2 and TRBJ2-7; the match to TRBD1 covers 8 bases. The CDR3 covers 13 residues. Trimming removed 5 bases from V and 4 bases from J; junction bases left unmatched: 4. Germline CDR1 is SGHAT and CDR2 is FQNNGV. The CDR3 loop is CASSLRTGYEQYF. For the CDR3, the DNA is TGTGCCAGCAGCCTACGGACAGGGTACGAGCAGTACTTC. The variable domain in full, completed from reference TRBV11-2 and TRBJ2-7, reads EAGVAQSPRYKIIEKRQSVAFWCNPISGHATLYWYQQILGQGPKLLIQFQNNGVVDDSQLPKDRFSAERLKGVDSTLKIQPAKLEDSAVYLCASSLRTGYEQYFGPGTRLTVT.

The chain has TRBV28 and TRBJ1-1, with TRBD1 as a possible D gene (5 bases). V lost 5 bases and J lost 6, with 16 bases in between. Germline V gene sequence: CDR1 MDHEN, CDR2 SYDVKM. CDR3 length: 14 residues. The CDR3 reads CASSISGGVPEAFF. The CDR3, as DNA: TGTGCCAGCAGTATCTCGGGAGGGGTCCCTGAAGCTTTCTTT.

This chain links TRBV2 with TRBJ1-5; tentative D call: TRBD1 (5 bases). The V end was cut by 8 bases, the J end by 0 bases, with 14 bases between. Looked up from germline, CDR1 is SNHLY and CDR2 is FYNNEI. The CDR3 length is 15 residues. CDR3 residues: CASRPRTISNQPQHF. The CDR3 DNA reads as TGTGCCAGCCGACCGCGGACAATTAGCAATCAGCCCCAGCATTTT.

The gene calls are TRBV6-5 and TRBJ2-1; 8 bases agree with TRBD1. The trim removed 10 bases at V and 10 bases at J, leaving 9 bases unmatched. The CDR3 spans 12 residues. Germline V gives CDR1 MNHEY, CDR2 SVGAGI. DNA for the CDR3: TGTGCCACCGTCTTACAGGGGGAAGAGCAGTTCTTC. It is translated as CATVLQGEEQFF.

The CDR3 bases are TGCGCCAGCAGGCAAGCCTCGGGGACAGGGGCCTACGAGCAGTACTTC. Encoded protein: CASRQASGTGAYEQYF. The chain recombines TRBV5-1 with TRBJ2-7, with 10 positions matching TRBD1. The length of the CDR3 is 16 residues. Per the germline V gene, CDR1 is SGHRS and CDR2 is YFSETQ. V gave up 5 bases and J gave up 2 bases; unmatched junction bases: 10.

The rearrangement uses TRBV2 and TRBJ1-2; unclear D gene. This CDR3 is 14 amino acids long. CDR1 is SNHLY, CDR2 FYNNEI, per germline. V dropped 6 bases and J dropped 3 bases, with 14 bases sitting between them. The CDR3 DNA is TGTGCCAGCAGCTCCCGATCCATAGACTATGGCTACACCTTC. Translation gives CASSSRSIDYGYTF.

J is TRBJ1-1 and V is TRBV2; D is undetermined. V was shortened by 7 bases and J by 9 bases, with 15 bases between the two germline ends. Germline-derived CDR1 and CDR2 are SNHLY and FYNNEI. The CDR3 spans 12 residues. The CDR3 sequence: CASTQVSPQAFF. CDR3 nucleotides: TGTGCCAGCACTCAGGTCTCCCCCCAAGCTTTCTTT.

The V gene is TRBV12-3 or TRBV12-4, the J gene TRBJ1-1; tentatively, D is TRBD1 (6 bases). This CDR3 has 13 residues. Trimming left V 2 bases short and J 4 bases short, with 8 bases between. The CDR3 DNA is TGTGCCAGCAGTTTATTCAGGGGCACTGAAGCTTTCTTT. Its translation: CASSLFRGTEAFF.

The V call is TRBV4-1, the J call TRBJ1-5, with a weak D call TRBD1 (6 bases). The V gene lost 1 base and the J gene lost 5 bases, with 12 bases spanning the gap. Germline V gives CDR1 MGHRA, CDR2 YSYEKL. This CDR3 is built from 15 residues. Here the CDR3 DNA reads TGCGCCAGCAGCCAAGGGGACACAGGACATCAGCCCCAGCATTTT. Residues: CASSQGDTGHQPQHF.

V and J are TRBV19 and TRBJ1-1; D possibly corresponds to TRBD1 (5 bases). Germline V gene data show CDR1 as LNHDA and CDR2 as SQIVND (reference sequence). The CDR3 spans 12 residues. Trimming took off 7 bases at V and 5 bases at J, with 11 bases between the two ends. CDR3 DNA: TGTGCCAGTAAGGGCAGGGTAACTGAAGCTTTCTTT. As protein: CASKGRVTEAFF.

The chain employs TRBV4-1 and TRBJ2-7; 9 bases are a match to TRBD1. The CDR3 is made up of 14 amino acids. V was clipped by 1 base and J by 5 bases; unmatched bases: 3. Germline CDR1 is MGHRA and CDR2 is YSYEKL. CDR3 in amino acids: CASSQGRQGDEQYF. CDR3 in DNA: TGCGCCAGCAGCCAAGGGCGACAGGGGGACGAGCAGTACTTC.

V gene TRBV30 combines with J gene TRBJ2-5, with D maybe TRBD1 (5 bases). CDR3 size: 15 residues. The V and J ends lost 3 bases and 0 bases respectively, with 14 bases between them. CDR1 is GTSNPN, CDR2 SVGIG, per germline (reference sequence). The CDR3 protein is CAWSTPHRNQETQYF. The CDR3 nucleotides read TGTGCCTGGAGCACCCCACACAGGAACCAAGAGACCCAGTACTTC. Using reference TRBV30 and TRBJ2-5 for the parts outside the CDR3, the full variable domain is SQTIHQWPATLVQPVGSPLSLECTVEGTSNPNLYWYRQAAGRGLQLLFYSVGIGQISSEVPQNLSASRPQDRQFILSSKKLLLSDSGFYLCAWSTPHRNQETQYFGPGTRLLVL.